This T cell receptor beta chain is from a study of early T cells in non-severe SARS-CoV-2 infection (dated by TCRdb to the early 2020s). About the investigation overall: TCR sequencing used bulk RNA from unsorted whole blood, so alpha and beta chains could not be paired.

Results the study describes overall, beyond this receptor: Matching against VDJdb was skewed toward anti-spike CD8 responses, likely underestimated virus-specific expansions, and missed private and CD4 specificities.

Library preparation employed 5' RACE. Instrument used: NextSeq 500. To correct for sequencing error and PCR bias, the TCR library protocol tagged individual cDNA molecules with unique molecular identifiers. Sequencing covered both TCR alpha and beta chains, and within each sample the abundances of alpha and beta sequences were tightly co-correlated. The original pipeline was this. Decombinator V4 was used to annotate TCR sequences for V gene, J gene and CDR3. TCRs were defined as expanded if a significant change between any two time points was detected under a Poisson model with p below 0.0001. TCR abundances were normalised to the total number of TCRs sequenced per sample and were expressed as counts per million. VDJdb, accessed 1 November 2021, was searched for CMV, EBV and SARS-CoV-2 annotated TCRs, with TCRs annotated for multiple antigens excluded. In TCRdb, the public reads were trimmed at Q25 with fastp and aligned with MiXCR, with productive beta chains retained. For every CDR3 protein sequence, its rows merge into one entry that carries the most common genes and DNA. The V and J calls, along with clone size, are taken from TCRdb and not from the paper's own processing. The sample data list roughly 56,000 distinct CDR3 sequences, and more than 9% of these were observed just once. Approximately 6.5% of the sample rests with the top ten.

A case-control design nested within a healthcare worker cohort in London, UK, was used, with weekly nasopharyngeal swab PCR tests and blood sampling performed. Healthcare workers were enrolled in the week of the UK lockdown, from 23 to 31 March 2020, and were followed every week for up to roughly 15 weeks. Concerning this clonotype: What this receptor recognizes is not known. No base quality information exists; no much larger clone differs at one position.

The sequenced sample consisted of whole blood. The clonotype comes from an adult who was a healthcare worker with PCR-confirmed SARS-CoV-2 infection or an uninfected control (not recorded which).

The sequenced DNA is TGCGCCAGCAGCCAAGCCCACCGACAGGGATCGGGTGAAAAACTGTTTTTT. Translated, it reads CASSQAHRQGSGEKLFF. The sequence is built from TRBV4-3 and TRBJ1-4, with 7 bases aligning to TRBD1. For this chain, trimming is 1 base at the V end and 7 bases at the J end, and the number of junction bases without a gene match is 12. The CDR3 contains 17 residues, cysteine and phenylalanine counted. The CDR3 DNA has 51 bases and is translated from base 1. According to the germline V gene, CDR1 reads LGHNA and CDR2 reads YSLEER.